This T cell receptor beta chain was sequenced in a study of blood T cell repertoires in COVID-19. Original methodology: How many nucleated cells were present was estimated from reference gene primer amplification. Repertoires were generated with immunoSEQ multiplex PCR, while TCRdb's copy carries only in-frame clones and drops some. V, J and clone size derive from that table, while D and trimming were established from the DNA sequence. The data show around 260,000 clones, 87% seen once. With 0 bases clipped from V and 6 bases from J, the junction kept 2 bases outside the gene matches. The CDR3 contains 14 residues. Germline values: CDR1 SGHNT, CDR2 YYREEE (reference sequence).

This chain uses TRBV5-4 with TRBJ2-7, with 11 bases fitting TRBD2. The specimen sequenced was peripheral blood. This receptor was identified in a woman in her 50s with acute or convalescent COVID-19. CDR3 loop: CASSLDSGRGEQYF. In nucleotides, the CDR3 is TGTGCCAGCAGCTTGGATAGCGGGAGGGGCGAGCAGTACTTC.